Listed below are T cell receptor beta chains from one sample, sequenced in a study of PD-L1 blockade in urothelial cancer. Clones were sequenced by immunoSEQ multiplex PCR, and TCRdb holds only the in-frame ones, with some missing. Of about 25,000 clones in the sample, about four fifths were seen once. The input for sequencing was PBMCs, taken around atezolizumab (anti-PD-L1) treatment. These TCRs come from a man between 70 and 80 years old with urothelial cancer. CDR3s include the opening cysteine and the closing phenylalanine or tryptophan. D genes are given only for firm matches. Clone sizes are given selectively: once, few, many, or a class where the clone is expanded.

j_gene: TRBJ1-1
v_gene: TRBV5-1
d_gene: TRBD1
abundance: .
CDR3nt: TGCGCCAGCTCACCCGACACCGGGACAGGGAGCACTGAAGCTTTCTTT
CDR3aa: CASSPDTGTGSTEAFF

j_gene: TRBJ2-7
v_gene: TRBV5-5
d_gene: .
abundance: .
CDR3nt: TGTGCCAGCAGCCCAACCGGTATTGACGAGCAGTACTTC
CDR3aa: CASSPTGIDEQYF

j_gene: TRBJ2-1
v_gene: TRBV10-3
d_gene: TRBD2
abundance: few
CDR3nt: TGTGCCATCAGTGTGGGCGGGAGGGGGTTTAATGAGCAGTTCTTC
CDR3aa: CAISVGGRGFNEQFF

j_gene: TRBJ1-5
v_gene: TRBV5-8
d_gene: TRBD1
abundance: once
CDR3nt: TGTGCCAGCAGCTTGGGACAGTCGGACAGGGATCAGCCCCAGCATTTT
CDR3aa: CASSLGQSDRDQPQHF

j_gene: TRBJ2-7
v_gene: TRBV4-3
d_gene: .
abundance: .
CDR3nt: TGCGCCAGCAGCCAAGATAGGGAGCGAAACTACGAGCAGTACTTC
CDR3aa: CASSQDRERNYEQYF

j_gene: TRBJ1-5
v_gene: TRBV27
d_gene: .
abundance: .
CDR3nt: TGTGCCAGCAGACTGGGGCAGGGGAGAGAGCCCCAGCATTTT
CDR3aa: CASRLGQGREPQHF

j_gene: TRBJ2-1
v_gene: TRBV4-2
d_gene: TRBD2
abundance: .
CDR3nt: TGTGCCAGCAGCCAAGATATTACTAGCGGGAGCTCCTACAATGAGCAGTTCTTC
CDR3aa: CASSQDITSGSSYNEQFF

j_gene: TRBJ2-7
v_gene: TRBV9
d_gene: .
abundance: .
CDR3nt: TGTGCCAGCAGCGTAGTAGGGGATTACGAGCAGTACTTC
CDR3aa: CASSVVGDYEQYF

j_gene: TRBJ1-1
v_gene: TRBV6-1
d_gene: .
abundance: .
CDR3nt: TGTGCCAGCAGTGAAGGGAGAGCGAACACTGAAGCTTTCTTT
CDR3aa: CASSEGRANTEAFF

j_gene: TRBJ1-2
v_gene: TRBV2
d_gene: .
abundance: .
CDR3nt: TGTGCCAGCCGAGCGGGCCTAAACTATGGCTACACCTTC
CDR3aa: CASRAGLNYGYTF

j_gene: TRBJ1-1
v_gene: TRBV5-1
d_gene: .
abundance: .
CDR3nt: TGCGCCAGCAGCTTTCAAGGGAGGAACACTGAAGCTTTCTTT
CDR3aa: CASSFQGRNTEAFF

j_gene: TRBJ2-1
v_gene: TRBV14
d_gene: TRBD2
abundance: .
CDR3nt: TGTGCCAGCAGCCAAGTTCGTTGGGCGGGAGCACTGGATGAGCAGTTCTTC
CDR3aa: CASSQVRWAGALDEQFF

j_gene: TRBJ2-1
v_gene: TRBV25-1
d_gene: .
abundance: .
CDR3nt: TGTGCCAGCACCGAAACGCGACTAGGTCGGAACAATGAGCAGTTCTTC
CDR3aa: CASTETRLGRNNEQFF

j_gene: TRBJ2-7
v_gene: TRBV6-7
d_gene: TRBD2
abundance: .
CDR3nt: TGTGCCAGCAGTTACGGGAGGGTCAGAAGAGCCTACGAGCAGTACTTC
CDR3aa: CASSYGRVRRAYEQYF

j_gene: TRBJ1-2
v_gene: TRBV5-6
d_gene: TRBD1
abundance: .
CDR3nt: TGTGCCAGCAGCCACCGGGACAGGGGGAACCACTATGGCTACACCTTC
CDR3aa: CASSHRDRGNHYGYTF

j_gene: TRBJ2-3
v_gene: TRBV5-4
d_gene: .
abundance: .
CDR3nt: TGTGCCAGCAGGCGAGAAAATCAGGGGCCGAGCACAGATACGCAGTATTTT
CDR3aa: CASRRENQGPSTDTQYF

j_gene: TRBJ1-1
v_gene: TRBV29-1
d_gene: TRBD1
abundance: .
CDR3nt: TGCAGCGTTGTAGGGGACAGCTCACCAGGCACTGAAGCTTTCTTT
CDR3aa: CSVVGDSSPGTEAFF

j_gene: TRBJ2-3
v_gene: TRBV7-7
d_gene: TRBD1
abundance: .
CDR3nt: TGTGCCAGCAGCTCGGGACAGGGTGCGGCAGATACGCAGTATTTT
CDR3aa: CASSSGQGAADTQYF

j_gene: TRBJ1-1
v_gene: TRBV28
d_gene: TRBD1
abundance: once
CDR3nt: TGTGCCAGCAGCGAACCGGACAGGGGACCCACTGAAGCTTTCTTT
CDR3aa: CASSEPDRGPTEAFF

j_gene: TRBJ2-1
v_gene: TRBV7-2
d_gene: TRBD2
abundance: .
CDR3nt: TGTGCCAGCAGCTTAGTCCGAAGGGGACTAGTAAGAAGTGAGCAGTTCTTC
CDR3aa: CASSLVRRGLVRSEQFF

j_gene: TRBJ1-1
v_gene: TRBV7-2
d_gene: TRBD1
abundance: .
CDR3nt: TGTGCCAGCAGCCGGGACAGGGAAGTACGGAACACTGAAGCTTTCTTT
CDR3aa: CASSRDREVRNTEAFF

j_gene: TRBJ2-7
v_gene: TRBV5-6
d_gene: .
abundance: .
CDR3nt: TGTGCCAGCAGCTTGTGGCGGGATTCCTACGAGCAGTACTTC
CDR3aa: CASSLWRDSYEQYF

j_gene: TRBJ1-1
v_gene: TRBV19
d_gene: TRBD1
abundance: .
CDR3nt: TGTGCCAGTAGAATAGGAGGGGGCAACACTGAAGCTTTCTTT
CDR3aa: CASRIGGGNTEAFF

j_gene: TRBJ2-1
v_gene: TRBV27
d_gene: TRBD1
abundance: .
CDR3nt: TGTGCCAGCTGCAGGACAGGGTTAATCAATGAGCAGTTCTTC
CDR3aa: CASCRTGLINEQFF

j_gene: TRBJ1-1
v_gene: TRBV11-2
d_gene: TRBD1
abundance: .
CDR3nt: TGTGCCAGCAGCCCCGGGACAGCAAGTCCGAACACTGAAGCTTTCTTT
CDR3aa: CASSPGTASPNTEAFF

j_gene: TRBJ2-3
v_gene: TRBV7-3
d_gene: TRBD2
abundance: once
CDR3nt: TGTGCCAGCAGCCCCGGACTAGCGGGAGGATCCGGAGATACGCAGTATTTT
CDR3aa: CASSPGLAGGSGDTQYF

j_gene: TRBJ2-1
v_gene: TRBV27
d_gene: TRBD2
abundance: .
CDR3nt: TGTGCCACCCGAAGGGAGGGGCCCTCCTACAATGAGCAGTTCTTC
CDR3aa: CATRREGPSYNEQFF

j_gene: TRBJ2-7
v_gene: TRBV28
d_gene: TRBD1
abundance: .
CDR3nt: TGTGCCAGCAGTTCTCCATTCACCCGGGACAGGGTTACCTACGAGCAGTACTTC
CDR3aa: CASSSPFTRDRVTYEQYF

j_gene: TRBJ2-5
v_gene: TRBV4-2
d_gene: TRBD1
abundance: .
CDR3nt: TGTGCCAGCAGCCAAGGATCGAGGGGGCAAGGGCAAGAGACCCAGTACTTC
CDR3aa: CASSQGSRGQGQETQYF

j_gene: TRBJ1-2
v_gene: TRBV4-3
d_gene: .
abundance: .
CDR3nt: TGCGCCAGCAGCCAAGATCTGCGAAACTATGGCTACACCTTC
CDR3aa: CASSQDLRNYGYTF

j_gene: TRBJ2-7
v_gene: TRBV15
d_gene: TRBD2
abundance: .
CDR3nt: TGTGCCACCAGCAGAGGGGGAACTAGCGGGACCTACGAGCAGTACTTC
CDR3aa: CATSRGGTSGTYEQYF

j_gene: TRBJ1-1
v_gene: TRBV4-1
d_gene: TRBD1
abundance: .
CDR3nt: TGCGCCAGCAGCCAGTTACAGGGGATTTTCACTGAAGCTTTCTTT
CDR3aa: CASSQLQGIFTEAFF